This T cell receptor (beta chain) was identified in a study of spatial heterogeneity in lung cancer. TCRdb used MiXCR to reprocess the 5' RACE reads, holding one entry per CDR3 protein. The sample yields 10,000 to 15,000 distinct CDR3 sequences, approximately 4% seen once. In its sample, this clonotype was seen many times. CDR3 length: 15 amino acids. Per germline, CDR1 MNHNY and CDR2 SVGAGI (reference sequence). Trimming took 6 bases from V and 8 from J; bases not matched to a gene: 10. Regarding time point: sample taken at primary tumor resection. Sequenced here: PBMCs, sampled at surgery. This sequence originates from a male donor with early-stage non-small cell lung cancer. This chain joins TRBV6-6 and TRBJ2-1, with 10 bases aligning to TRBD2. The CDR3 DNA sequence: TGTGCCAGCAGAGGCAGCGGGAGGGATCGGGATGAGCAGTTCTTC. As protein: CASRGSGRDRDEQFF.